These 24 T cell receptor beta chains were sequenced from one sample in a study of blood T cell repertoires in COVID-19. Profiled with immunoSEQ multiplex PCR; TCRdb holds only in-frame clones, not every one. This table holds over 150,000 clones, approximately 85% found once. Material for sequencing was peripheral blood. The receptors stem from a man between 60 and 75 years old with COVID-19, enrolled during active disease.

The chain is built from TRBV14 and TRBJ2-5, with 13 nucleotides matching TRBD2. The V gene's germline CDR1 is SGHDN and CDR2 FVKESK. After removal of 3 bases from V and 2 bases from J, the junction contained 6 bases not matched to a gene. This CDR3 spans 17 amino acids. CDR3 protein: CASSQASGLAGQETQYF. For the CDR3, the DNA is TGTGCCAGCAGCCAGGCCTCGGGACTAGCGGGACAAGAGACCCAGTACTTC.

The chain has TRBV7-9 and TRBJ1-2; the match to TRBD1 covers 9 bases. This CDR3 contains 14 residues. Germline values: CDR1 SEHNR, CDR2 FQNEAQ (reference sequence). Trimming at V came to 5 bases and at J to 4 bases, leaving 5 bases not matched to a gene. The chain's CDR3 is CASSHTGGGYGYTF. The DNA of the CDR3 is TGTGCCAGCAGCCATACAGGGGGCGGCTATGGCTACACCTTC.

The chain combines TRBV12-3 or TRBV12-4 with TRBJ1-5; no firm D call. This CDR3 is 13 amino acids long. Between the trimmed V and J ends, which lost 2 bases and 5 bases, there was a span of 7 bases. CDR3 amino acids: CASSLWADQPQHF. For the CDR3, the DNA is TGTGCCAGCAGTTTATGGGCCGATCAGCCCCAGCATTTT.

This rearrangement joins TRBV27 to TRBJ1-2, with 9 bases identical to TRBD1. The V and J ends lost 6 bases and 10 bases, in that order; junction bases with no gene match: 18. CDR3 length equals 16 residues. Per germline, CDR1 MNHEY and CDR2 SMNVEV (reference sequence). The CDR3 DNA reads as TGTGCCAGCAGGCAGGGGGGACAGGGTGCGCTTAGGACCTACACCTTC. This encodes CASRQGGQGALRTYTF.

The J gene is TRBJ1-2, the V gene TRBV7-2; no reliable D call. Germline V gene sequence: CDR1 SGHTA, CDR2 FQGNSA. This CDR3 region has 14 residues. Trimming pared 5 bases from V and 8 bases from J, leaving 18 bases between. This CDR3 is CASSLPDQRSGYTF. The CDR3 DNA reads TGTGCCAGCAGCCTTCCGGATCAGAGGAGCGGCTACACCTTC.

This clone has just one count. This chain uses TRBV7-2 with TRBJ1-1, with D possibly TRBD1 on 6 matching bases. The V gene lost 5 bases and the J gene lost 10 bases, with 17 bases spanning the gap. The CDR3 is 13 residues long. Germline CDR1 and CDR2: SGHTA and FQGNSA. The CDR3 loop reads CASSDGGGGGAFF. For the CDR3, the DNA is TGTGCCAGCAGCGATGGGGGCGGGGGAGGAGCTTTCTTT.

V is TRBV19 and J is TRBJ2-1, with a tentative D call TRBD2 (6 bases). V was trimmed by 5 bases and J by 7 bases, leaving 21 bases between them. CDR3 size: 16 residues. Germline CDR1 is LNHDA and CDR2 is SQIVND (reference sequence). The chain's CDR3 is CASSSLAGTGVNEQFF. In DNA, the CDR3 is TGTGCCAGTAGTTCTCTTGCCGGGACTGGGGTTAATGAGCAGTTCTTC.

This clone is a singleton in its sample. This chain uses TRBV28 with TRBJ2-7; maybe TRBD2 (7 bases). Germline CDR1 is MDHEN and CDR2 is SYDVKM. The V gene lost 10 bases and the J gene lost 3 bases, with 19 bases spanning the gap. The CDR3 totals 14 residues. The CDR3 DNA sequence: TGTGCCACCACCCCCGGGGGGCCGGGCTACGAGCAGTACTTC. This sequence encodes CATTPGGPGYEQYF.

The chain has TRBV30 and TRBJ1-3; D is possibly TRBD1 (5 bases). V dropped 0 bases and J dropped 0 bases, with 12 bases sitting between them. This CDR3 contains 16 residues. CDR1 is GTSNPN and CDR2 is SVGIG in the germline V gene (reference sequence). CDR3: CAWSVREGYSGNTIYF. The CDR3 region has the DNA TGTGCCTGGAGTGTAAGGGAGGGGTACTCTGGAAACACCATATATTTT. The whole variable domain, remainder taken from reference TRBV30 and TRBJ1-3, is SQTIHQWPATLVQPVGSPLSLECTVEGTSNPNLYWYRQAAGRGLQLLFYSVGIGQISSEVPQNLSASRPQDRQFILSSKKLLLSDSGFYLCAWSVREGYSGNTIYFGEGSWLTVV.

The V gene is TRBV6-5, the J gene TRBJ2-7, with 11 bases identical to TRBD1. This CDR3 has 15 residues. V lost 5 bases, J lost 3 bases, and 6 bases stayed unmatched. CDR1 is MNHEY, CDR2 SVGAGI, per germline. The CDR3 DNA sequence: TGTGCCAGCAGTAAGCCGGGACAGGGGGTCTACGAGCAGTACTTC. Translating gives CASSKPGQGVYEQYF.

The chain carries TRBV29-1 and TRBJ2-3, with 9 nucleotides matching TRBD1. The CDR3 extends over 16 amino acids. Germline-derived CDR1 and CDR2 are SQVTM and ANQGSEA. The V segment lost 2 bases and the J segment 4 bases; nucleotides outside the gene matches: 10. CDR3 loop: CSVETLGTGFSDTQYF. DNA of the CDR3: TGCAGCGTTGAAACCTTAGGGACAGGGTTTTCAGATACGCAGTATTTT.

The rearrangement links TRBV7-2 to TRBJ2-2, with D maybe TRBD1 (6 bases). The CDR3 is 15 amino acids. Trimming shortened V by 2 bases and J by 7 bases, and 14 bases separated the two germline ends. Germline CDR1 and CDR2: SGHTA and FQGNSA. CDR3 loop: CASSLQPGVGGELFF. CDR3 DNA: TGTGCCAGCAGCTTACAGCCAGGGGTAGGCGGGGAGCTGTTTTTT.

V and J are TRBV18 and TRBJ2-1; D uncertain. This CDR3 is 14 amino acids long. V was shortened by 1 base and J by 0 bases, with 4 bases between the two germline ends. Germline-derived CDR1 and CDR2 are KGHSH and LQKENI. The CDR3 DNA sequence: TGTGCCAGCTCACCACAGCGCTCCTACAATGAGCAGTTCTTC. This translates into CASSPQRSYNEQFF.

The rearrangement links TRBV18 to TRBJ2-2; 8 bases match TRBD2. This CDR3 is built from 16 residues. J lost 3 bases, V lost 2 bases, and 5 bases had no gene match. Germline V lookup: CDR1 KGHSH, CDR2 LQKENI. The CDR3: CASSPRRGGDTGELFF. The CDR3 DNA reads as TGTGCCAGCTCACCAAGACGGGGGGGCGACACCGGGGAGCTGTTTTTT.

The rearrangement joins TRBV5-1 to TRBJ1-5; D remains ambiguous. The V gene lost 1 base and the J gene lost 5 bases, with 7 bases spanning the gap. The germline gives CDR1 SGHRS, CDR2 YFSETQ. The CDR3 sequence is 13 residues long. CDR3 nucleotide sequence: TGCGCCAGCAGCTTGTCTACGGATCAGCCCCAGCATTTT. Amino acids: CASSLSTDQPQHF.

The V call is TRBV14, the J call TRBJ1-3; 9 bases map to TRBD1. The CDR3 is 20 amino acids. The germline CDR1 and CDR2 sequences are SGHDN and FVKESK. V shed 2 bases, J shed 0 bases, and the junction held 14 bases outside the gene matches. In DNA, the CDR3 is TGTGCCAGCAGCCAACCTGGCGAGGGACAGGGCTCCCTCTCTGGAAACACCATATATTTT. Its translation: CASSQPGEGQGSLSGNTIYF.

This clone was counted only a few times. The chain employs TRBV4-3 and TRBJ1-1; 7 positions match TRBD1. Germline CDR1 is LGHNA and CDR2 is YSLEER. V was pared by 4 bases and J by 2 bases, with 7 bases of the junction left unmatched. The CDR3 is made up of 15 amino acids. As DNA, the CDR3 is TGCGCCAGCAGCCCCGAGGGACAGATAAACACTGAAGCTTTCTTT. Protein product: CASSPEGQINTEAFF.

V usage is TRBV5-4 and J usage is TRBJ2-5; 7 bases are a match to TRBD2. The CDR3 totals 13 residues. CDR1 and CDR2 (germline): SGHNT, YYREEE (reference sequence). Trimming cost V 3 bases and J 7 bases; bases outside gene matches: 6. Here the CDR3 DNA reads TGTGCCAGCAGCTGGGGGGGGACCGGGACCCAGTACTTC. This translates into CASSWGGTGTQYF.

V and J are TRBV4-2 and TRBJ2-6, with 8 positions matching TRBD1. With 1 base clipped from V and 2 bases from J, the junction kept 16 bases outside the gene matches. From germline, CDR1 is LGHNA and CDR2 YNFKEQ. CDR3 length: 21 residues. The CDR3 loop reads CASSQGNFMGQAFPGANVLTF. CDR3 nucleotides: TGTGCCAGCAGCCAAGGAAATTTTATGGGACAGGCTTTCCCTGGGGCCAACGTCCTGACTTTC.

This chain links TRBV27 with TRBJ1-5; D might be TRBD1 (5 bases). The CDR3 spans 14 residues. Germline CDR1 and CDR2: MNHEY and SMNVEV (reference sequence). V was cut by 5 bases and J by 3 bases, with 11 bases left in between. The CDR3, as DNA: TGTGCCAGCAGTCCTCGACAGACCAATCAGCCCCAGCATTTT. This gives the protein CASSPRQTNQPQHF.

In regard to this clone: This sample also contains other DNA sequences that code for the same CDR3. The rearrangement joins TRBV5-1 to TRBJ1-2; 8 bases are shared with TRBD1. Germline CDR1 SGHRS, CDR2 YFSETQ. The V and J ends lost 6 bases and 4 bases, in that order; junction bases with no gene match: 8. This CDR3 has 14 residues. CDR3 coding DNA: TGCGCCAGCAATCCTGGACAGGGTTCCTATGGCTACACCTTC. Translating gives CASNPGQGSYGYTF.

This chain joins TRBV7-9 and TRBJ2-1; 11 bases are shared with TRBD2. The CDR3 is made up of 16 amino acids. Germline assignment: CDR1 SEHNR and CDR2 FQNEAQ (reference sequence). The V segment lost 4 bases and the J segment 3 bases; nucleotides outside the gene matches: 5. This chain's CDR3 is CASSSLAGGNYNEQFF. The CDR3, as DNA: TGTGCCAGCAGCTCATTAGCGGGGGGGAACTACAATGAGCAGTTCTTC.

This clone was seen a few times. The chain carries TRBV19 and TRBJ1-2; 7 bases are shared with TRBD1. V dropped 2 bases and J dropped 7; count of bases not matched to a gene: 7. In germline, CDR1 is LNHDA, CDR2 SQIVND (reference sequence). The CDR3 totals 14 residues. The CDR3 sequence: CASSIKTGTPGYTF. DNA for the CDR3: TGTGCCAGTAGTATAAAGACAGGGACCCCTGGCTACACCTTC.

This clone was recorded only once. The rearrangement links TRBV4-2 to TRBJ2-1, with D tentatively TRBD2 (5 bases). CDR3 length equals 15 residues. CDR1 and CDR2 (germline): LGHNA, YNFKEQ. Trimming took 1 base from V and 8 from J, leaving 15 bases between them. The chain's CDR3 is CASSQVRGREDEQFF. CDR3 coding DNA: TGTGCCAGCAGCCAAGTAAGAGGGAGAGAGGATGAGCAGTTCTTC.